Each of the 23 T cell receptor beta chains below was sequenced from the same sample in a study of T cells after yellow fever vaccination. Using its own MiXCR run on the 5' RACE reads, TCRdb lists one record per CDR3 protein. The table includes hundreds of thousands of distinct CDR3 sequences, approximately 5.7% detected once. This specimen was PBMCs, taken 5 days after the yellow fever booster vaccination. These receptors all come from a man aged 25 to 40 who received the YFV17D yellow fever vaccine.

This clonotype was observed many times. CDR3 DNA: TGTGCCAGCAGCCACGGCGAGGGGGGCGGGCAGTTCTTC. Translating gives CASSHGEGGGQFF. This chain uses TRBV3-1 with TRBJ2-1; D tentatively fits TRBD1 or TRBD2 (6 bases each). Trimming removed 3 bases at V and 12 bases at J, with 15 bases between. CDR3 length: 13 amino acids. The germline gives CDR1 LGHDT, CDR2 YNNKEL (reference sequence).

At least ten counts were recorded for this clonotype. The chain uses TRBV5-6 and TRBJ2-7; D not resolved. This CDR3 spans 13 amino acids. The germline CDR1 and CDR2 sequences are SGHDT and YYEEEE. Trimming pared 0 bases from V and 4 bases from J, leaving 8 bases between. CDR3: CASSLDRPYEQYF. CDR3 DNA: TGTGCCAGCAGCTTGGACAGACCATACGAGCAGTACTTC.

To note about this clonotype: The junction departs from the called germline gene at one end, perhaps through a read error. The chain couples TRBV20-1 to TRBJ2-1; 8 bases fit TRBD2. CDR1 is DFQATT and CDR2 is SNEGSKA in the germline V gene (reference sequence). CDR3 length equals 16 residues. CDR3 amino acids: CCARLTPGGPRNEQFF. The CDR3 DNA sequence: TGCTGTGCTAGGCTTACTCCGGGAGGGCCGCGAAATGAGCAGTTCTTC.

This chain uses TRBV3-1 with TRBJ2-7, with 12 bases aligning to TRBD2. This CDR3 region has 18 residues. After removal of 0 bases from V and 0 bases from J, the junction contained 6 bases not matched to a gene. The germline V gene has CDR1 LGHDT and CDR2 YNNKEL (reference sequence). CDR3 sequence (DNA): TGTGCCAGCAGCCAAGAGACTAGCGGGAGCCGAAGCTCCTACGAGCAGTACTTC. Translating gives CASSQETSGSRSSYEQYF.

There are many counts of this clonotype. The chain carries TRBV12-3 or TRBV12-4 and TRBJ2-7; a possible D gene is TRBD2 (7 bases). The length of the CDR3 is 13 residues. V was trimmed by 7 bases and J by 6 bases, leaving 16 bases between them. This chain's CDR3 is CASTSGGASEQYF. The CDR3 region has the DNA TGTGCCAGCACCTCTGGGGGGGCGTCCGAGCAGTACTTC.

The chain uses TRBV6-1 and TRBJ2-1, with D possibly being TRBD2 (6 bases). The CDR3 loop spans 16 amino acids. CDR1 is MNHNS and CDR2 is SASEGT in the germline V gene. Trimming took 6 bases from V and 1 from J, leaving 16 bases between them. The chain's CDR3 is CASSTLGSGSYNEQFF. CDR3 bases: TGTGCCAGCAGCACCCTGGGAAGCGGGTCCTACAATGAGCAGTTCTTC.

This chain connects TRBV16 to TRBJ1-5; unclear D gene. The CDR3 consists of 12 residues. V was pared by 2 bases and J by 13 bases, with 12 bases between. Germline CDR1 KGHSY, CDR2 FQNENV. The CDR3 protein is CASSQGGRPQHF. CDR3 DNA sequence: TGTGCCAGCAGCCAAGGAGGTCGACCTCAGCATTTT.

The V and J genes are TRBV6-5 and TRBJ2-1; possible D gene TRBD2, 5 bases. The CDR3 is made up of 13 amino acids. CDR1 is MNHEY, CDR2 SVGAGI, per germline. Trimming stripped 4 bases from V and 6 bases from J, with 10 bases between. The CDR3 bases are TGTGCCAGCAGTTGGGGAGTCGGCAATGAGCAGTTCTTC. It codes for CASSWGVGNEQFF.

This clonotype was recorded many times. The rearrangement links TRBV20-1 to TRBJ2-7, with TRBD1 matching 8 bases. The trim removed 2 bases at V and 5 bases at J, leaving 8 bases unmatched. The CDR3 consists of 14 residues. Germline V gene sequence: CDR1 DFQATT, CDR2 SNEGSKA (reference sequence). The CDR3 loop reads CSARNRDRLHEQYF. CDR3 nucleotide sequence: TGCAGTGCTAGAAACCGGGACAGGCTGCACGAGCAGTACTTC.

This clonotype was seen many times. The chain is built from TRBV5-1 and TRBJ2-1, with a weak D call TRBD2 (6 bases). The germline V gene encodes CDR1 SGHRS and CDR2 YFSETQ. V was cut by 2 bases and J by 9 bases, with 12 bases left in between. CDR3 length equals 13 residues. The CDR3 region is CASSFPGGTEQFF. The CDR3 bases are TGCGCCAGCAGCTTCCCCGGAGGGACTGAGCAGTTCTTC.

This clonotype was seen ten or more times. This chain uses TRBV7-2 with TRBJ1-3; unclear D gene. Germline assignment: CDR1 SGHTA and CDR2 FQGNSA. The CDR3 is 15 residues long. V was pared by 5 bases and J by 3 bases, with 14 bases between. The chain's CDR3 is CASSLTFTDGNTIYF. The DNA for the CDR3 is TGTGCCAGCAGCCTAACCTTTACGGATGGAAACACCATATATTTT.

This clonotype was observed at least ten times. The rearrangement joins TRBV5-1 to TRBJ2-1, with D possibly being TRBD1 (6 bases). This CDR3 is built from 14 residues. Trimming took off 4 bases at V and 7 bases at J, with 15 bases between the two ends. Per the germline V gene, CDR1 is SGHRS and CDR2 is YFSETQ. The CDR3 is CASSPGQALNEQFF. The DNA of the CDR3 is TGCGCCAGCAGCCCGGGACAAGCGTTGAATGAGCAGTTCTTC.

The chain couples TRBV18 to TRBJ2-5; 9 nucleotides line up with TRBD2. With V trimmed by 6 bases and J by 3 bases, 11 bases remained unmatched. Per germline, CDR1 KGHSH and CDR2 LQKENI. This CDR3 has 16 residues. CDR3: CASSLFAGGPEETQYF. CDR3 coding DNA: TGTGCCAGCTCCCTGTTTGCGGGAGGGCCAGAAGAGACCCAGTACTTC.

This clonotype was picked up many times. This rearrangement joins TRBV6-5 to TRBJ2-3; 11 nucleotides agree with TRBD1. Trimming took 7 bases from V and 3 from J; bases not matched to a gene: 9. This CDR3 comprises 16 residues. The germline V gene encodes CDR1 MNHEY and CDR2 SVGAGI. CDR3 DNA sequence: TGTGCCAGCATCAAAGCGGGACAGGGGGGAACAGATACGCAGTATTTT. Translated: CASIKAGQGGTDTQYF.

The CDR3 coding sequence is TGCGCCAGCAGCGCGAAACACGGTAGCGGGAGAGCAGATACGCAGTATTTT. Amino acid sequence: CASSAKHGSGRADTQYF. The chain couples TRBV5-1 to TRBJ2-3, with TRBD2 matching over 9 bases. The junction had 13 bases not matched to a gene; V was cut back by 4 bases and J by 4 bases. The CDR3 covers 17 residues. The V gene's germline CDR1 is SGHRS and CDR2 YFSETQ.

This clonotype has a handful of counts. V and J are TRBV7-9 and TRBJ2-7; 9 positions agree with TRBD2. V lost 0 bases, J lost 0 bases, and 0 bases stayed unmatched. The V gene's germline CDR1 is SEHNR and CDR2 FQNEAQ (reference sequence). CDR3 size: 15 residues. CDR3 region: CASSLAGLASYEQYF. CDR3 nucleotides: TGTGCCAGCAGCTTAGCGGGACTAGCCTCCTACGAGCAGTACTTC.

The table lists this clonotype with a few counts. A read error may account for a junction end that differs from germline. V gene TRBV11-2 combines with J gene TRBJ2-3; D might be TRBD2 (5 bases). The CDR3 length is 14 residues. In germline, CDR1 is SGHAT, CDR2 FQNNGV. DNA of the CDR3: TGTGCCAGCAGCTTAGCTAGCCCCACAAATACGCAGTATTTT. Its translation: CASSLASPTNTQYF.

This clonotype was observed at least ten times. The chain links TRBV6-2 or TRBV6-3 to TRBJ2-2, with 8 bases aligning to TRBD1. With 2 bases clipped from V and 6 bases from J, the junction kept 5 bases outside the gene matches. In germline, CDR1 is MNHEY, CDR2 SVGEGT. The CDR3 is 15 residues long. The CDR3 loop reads CASSYPRDRSGELFF. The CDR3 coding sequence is TGTGCCAGCAGTTACCCCCGGGACAGGTCCGGGGAGCTGTTTTTT.

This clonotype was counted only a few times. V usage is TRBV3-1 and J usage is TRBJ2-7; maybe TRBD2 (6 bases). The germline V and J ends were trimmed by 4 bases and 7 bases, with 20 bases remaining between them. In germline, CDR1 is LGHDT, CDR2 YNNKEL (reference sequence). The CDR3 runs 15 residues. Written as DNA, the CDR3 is TGTGCCAGCAGCCTGGCTGGGGGACTCCGGGGAGAGCAGTACTTC. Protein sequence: CASSLAGGLRGEQYF.

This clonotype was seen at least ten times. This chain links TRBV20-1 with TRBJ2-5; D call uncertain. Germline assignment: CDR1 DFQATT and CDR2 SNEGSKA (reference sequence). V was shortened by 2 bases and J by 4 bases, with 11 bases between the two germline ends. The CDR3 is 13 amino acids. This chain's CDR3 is CSARRSPRETQYF. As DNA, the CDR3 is TGCAGTGCTAGAAGGAGCCCAAGAGAGACCCAGTACTTC.

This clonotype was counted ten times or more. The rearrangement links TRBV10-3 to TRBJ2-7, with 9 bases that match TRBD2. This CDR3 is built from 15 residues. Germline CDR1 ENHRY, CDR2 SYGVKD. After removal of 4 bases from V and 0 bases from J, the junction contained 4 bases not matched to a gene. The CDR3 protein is CAISGTSARSYEQYF. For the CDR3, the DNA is TGTGCCATCAGTGGGACTAGCGCCCGCTCCTACGAGCAGTACTTC.

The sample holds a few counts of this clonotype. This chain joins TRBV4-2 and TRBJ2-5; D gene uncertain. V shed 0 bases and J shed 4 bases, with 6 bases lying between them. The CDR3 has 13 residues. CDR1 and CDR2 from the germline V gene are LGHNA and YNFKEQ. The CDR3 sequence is CASSQELGETQYF. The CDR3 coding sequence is TGTGCCAGCAGCCAAGAGTTAGGAGAGACCCAGTACTTC.

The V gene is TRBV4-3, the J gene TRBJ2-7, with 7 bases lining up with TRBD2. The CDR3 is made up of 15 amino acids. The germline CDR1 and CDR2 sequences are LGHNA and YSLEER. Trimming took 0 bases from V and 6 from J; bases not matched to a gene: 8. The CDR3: CASSQEGGGVAEQYF. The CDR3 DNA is TGCGCCAGCAGCCAAGAGGGGGGGGGAGTGGCCGAGCAGTACTTC.